This is a list of T cell receptor beta chains from one sample in a study of cytomegalovirus exposure and HLA in healthy donors. Produced via immunoSEQ multiplex PCR; TCRdb's table is partial and in-frame only. This sample's table has about 200,000 clones. Sequencing used PBMCs. These receptors were collected from a man aged 25-45 years in good health and CMV-seronegative. CDR3s include the opening cysteine and the closing phenylalanine or tryptophan. A D gene is named only where the DNA matches it firmly.

V gene,J gene,D gene,CDR3 DNA,CDR3 protein
TRBV7-8,TRBJ2-7,.,TGTGCCAGCAGCCCGGGGAGAGCTTACGAGCAGTACTTC,CASSPGRAYEQYF
TRBV29-1,TRBJ2-6,.,TGCAGCGTTGAGAGTACTCCCGGGGCTGGGGCCAACGTCCTGACTTTC,CSVESTPGAGANVLTF
TRBV19,TRBJ1-5,TRBD1,TGTGCCAGTATGACAGGGGAGGGACGGAATCAGCCCCAGCATTTT,CASMTGEGRNQPQHF
TRBV7-8,TRBJ2-7,TRBD2,TGTGCCAGCAGCTTAACGGGGGGGGGCCGTAGCGAGCAGTACTTC,CASSLTGGGRSEQYF
TRBV10-3,TRBJ2-7,.,TGTGCCATCAGTCCCCGACAGGATTCCTACGAGCAGTACTTC,CAISPRQDSYEQYF
TRBV6-1,TRBJ2-5,TRBD2,TGTGCCAGCAGTGAAGCGGCTAGCGGGGGCGCGACACAAGAGACCCAGTACTTC,CASSEAASGGATQETQYF
TRBV27,TRBJ1-2,TRBD1,TGTGCCAGCAGTTTAACCGGGACAGGAGCGAGGTATGGCTACACCTTC,CASSLTGTGARYGYTF
TRBV19,TRBJ1-1,.,TGTGCCAGTAGTATAGATCCCCCTGGGCGCACTGAAGCTTTCTTT,CASSIDPPGRTEAFF
TRBV11-2,TRBJ1-2,.,TGTGCCAGCAGCTTAGTCCGGGACTGGAACTATGGCTACACCTTC,CASSLVRDWNYGYTF
TRBV13,TRBJ1-1,.,TGTGCCACCGTTATGACCAACGGGCTTAGGGGGACTGAAGCTTTCTTT,CATVMTNGLRGTEAFF
TRBV28,TRBJ2-7,TRBD1,TGTGCCAGCAGTTACAGGGGGCGAATCTACGAGCAGTACTTC,CASSYRGRIYEQYF
TRBV4-1,TRBJ2-1,.,TGCGCCAGCAGCCAAGATAAGACTAACTACAATGAGCAGTTCTTC,CASSQDKTNYNEQFF
TRBV12-5,TRBJ2-7,.,TGTGCTAGTACCCAGAATCGTCACGAGCAGTACTTC,CASTQNRHEQYF
TRBV7-2,TRBJ2-1,TRBD2,TGTGCCAGCAGCTACTCTAGCGGGGGCCCCAATGAGCAGTTCTTC,CASSYSSGGPNEQFF
TRBV11-3,TRBJ1-2,.,TGTGCCAGCAGCCCCCGACCGGGAGATGGCTACACCTTC,CASSPRPGDGYTF
TRBV30,TRBJ1-1,.,TGTGCCTGGAACATAGAACAGGGCTTCACTGAAGCTTTCTTT,CAWNIEQGFTEAFF
TRBV7-9,TRBJ1-5,.,TGTGCCAGCAGCTTCTCCCGTAGGGGGATATGGGATCAGCCCCAGCATTTT,CASSFSRRGIWDQPQHF
TRBV29-1,TRBJ2-1,.,TGCAGCGGTGCGCAGGGAGGAGGCTACAATGAGCAGTTCTTC,CSGAQGGGYNEQFF
TRBV4-3,TRBJ2-7,.,TGCGCCAGCAGCCAGAGCAGGGGCCACGAGCAGTACTTC,CASSQSRGHEQYF
TRBV19,TRBJ2-2,.,TGTGCCAGTAGTCCCCGTTTAGCGCGGAATACCGGGGAGCTGTTTTTT,CASSPRLARNTGELFF
TRBV19,TRBJ1-5,TRBD1,TGTGCCAGTAGTGTACCGGGACAGGGAGTTAATCAGCCCCAGCATTTT,CASSVPGQGVNQPQHF
TRBV7-2,TRBJ2-5,.,TGTGCCAGCAGCCCACGACTCCAAGAGACCCAGTACTTC,CASSPRLQETQYF
TRBV5-1,TRBJ1-1,TRBD1,TGCGCCAGCAGCCGGGACAGAGGCCACACTGAAGCTTTCTTT,CASSRDRGHTEAFF
TRBV9,TRBJ2-3,.,TGTGCCAGCAGCGTAGTGTCTAGCGGCACAGATACGCAGTATTTT,CASSVVSSGTDTQYF
TRBV6-5,TRBJ2-5,.,TGTGCCAGCATCCCTCCGGGGCAAGGGGGAGAGCAGTACTTC,CASIPPGQGGEQYF
TRBV28,TRBJ1-3,TRBD1,TGTGCCAACTCGGCCGGGACAGCTAGAAACACCATATATTTT,CANSAGTARNTIYF
TRBV6-4,TRBJ2-1,.,TGTGCCAGCAGTGACCAGGGGAACTACAATGAGCAGTTCTTC,CASSDQGNYNEQFF
TRBV10-3,TRBJ1-1,TRBD1,TGTGCCATCAGTGAGTCCGCGACAGGGGAAGCTTTCTTT,CAISESATGEAFF
TRBV10-3,TRBJ1-4,.,TGTGCCATCAGTGAAAAGGGGCCCGCAACTAATGAAAAACTGTTTTTT,CAISEKGPATNEKLFF